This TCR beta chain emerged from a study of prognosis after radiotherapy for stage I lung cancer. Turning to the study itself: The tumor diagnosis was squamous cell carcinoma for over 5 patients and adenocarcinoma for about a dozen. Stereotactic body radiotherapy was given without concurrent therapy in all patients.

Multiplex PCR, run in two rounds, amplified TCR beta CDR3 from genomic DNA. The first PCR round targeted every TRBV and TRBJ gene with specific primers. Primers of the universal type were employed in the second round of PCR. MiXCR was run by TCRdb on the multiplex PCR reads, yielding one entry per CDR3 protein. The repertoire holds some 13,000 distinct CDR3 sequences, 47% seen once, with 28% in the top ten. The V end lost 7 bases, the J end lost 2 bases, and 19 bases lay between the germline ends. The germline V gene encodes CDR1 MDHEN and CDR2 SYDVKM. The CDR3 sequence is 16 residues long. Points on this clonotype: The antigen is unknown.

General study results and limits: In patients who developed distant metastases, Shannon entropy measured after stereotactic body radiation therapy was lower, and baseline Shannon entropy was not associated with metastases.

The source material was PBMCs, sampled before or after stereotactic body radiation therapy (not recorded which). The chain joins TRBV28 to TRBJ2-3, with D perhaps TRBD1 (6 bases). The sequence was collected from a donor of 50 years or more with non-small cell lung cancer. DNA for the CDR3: TGTGCCAGCAAAAAACCCGTAGGGACAAACACAGATACGCAGTATTTT. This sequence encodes CASKKPVGTNTDTQYF.